In this sample, the clone carrying this TCR beta chain turned up many times. The data were taken from a study of blood T cells in healthy people across ages. This CDR3 contains 14 residues. Trimming took 3 bases from V and 7 from J; bases not matched to a gene: 6. A J-beta primer mix and a sample-barcoded 5' primer were used in a second PCR of roughly 7 to 12 cycles. Each CDR3 protein gets one entry after TCRdb re-called the 5' RACE reads with MiXCR. The sample yields 1.5 million to 2 million distinct CDR3 sequences, roughly 32% seen once. The genes are TRBV12-3 or TRBV12-4 and TRBJ1-2; 9 nucleotides agree with TRBD1. The TCR was taken from a woman aged 30 to 39 in good health. Sequencing was carried out using blood. This CDR3 is CASSFAGQGSGYTF. The CDR3 nucleotides are TGTGCCAGCAGTTTTGCGGGACAGGGTTCTGGCTACACCTTC.